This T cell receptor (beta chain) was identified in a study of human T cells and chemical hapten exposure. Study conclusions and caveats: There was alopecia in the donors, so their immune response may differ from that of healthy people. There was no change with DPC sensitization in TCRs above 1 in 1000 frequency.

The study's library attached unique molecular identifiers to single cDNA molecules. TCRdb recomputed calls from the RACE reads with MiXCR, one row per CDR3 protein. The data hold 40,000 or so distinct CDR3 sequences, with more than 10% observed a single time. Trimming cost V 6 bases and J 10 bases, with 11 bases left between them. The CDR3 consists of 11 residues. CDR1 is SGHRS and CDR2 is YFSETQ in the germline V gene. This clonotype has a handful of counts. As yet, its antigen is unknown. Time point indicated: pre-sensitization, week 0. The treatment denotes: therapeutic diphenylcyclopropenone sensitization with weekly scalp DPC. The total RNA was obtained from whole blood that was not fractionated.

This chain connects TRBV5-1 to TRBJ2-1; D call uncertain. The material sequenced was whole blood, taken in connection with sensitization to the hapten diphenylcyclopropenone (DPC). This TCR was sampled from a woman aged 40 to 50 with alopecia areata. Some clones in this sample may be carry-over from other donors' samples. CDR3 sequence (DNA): TGCGCCAGCACCTCATACGGGGAGCAGTTCTTC. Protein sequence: CASTSYGEQFF.